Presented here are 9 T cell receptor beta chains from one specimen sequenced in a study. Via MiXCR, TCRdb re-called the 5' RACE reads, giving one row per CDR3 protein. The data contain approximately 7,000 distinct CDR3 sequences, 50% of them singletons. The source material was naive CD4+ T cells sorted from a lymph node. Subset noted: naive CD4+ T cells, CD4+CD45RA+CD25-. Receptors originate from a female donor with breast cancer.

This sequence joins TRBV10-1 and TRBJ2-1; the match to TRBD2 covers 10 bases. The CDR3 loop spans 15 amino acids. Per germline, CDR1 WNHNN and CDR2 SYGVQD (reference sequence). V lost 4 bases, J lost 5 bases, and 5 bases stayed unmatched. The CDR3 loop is CASSAGTSENNEQFF. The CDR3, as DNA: TGCGCCAGCAGTGCCGGGACTAGCGAGAACAATGAGCAGTTCTTC.

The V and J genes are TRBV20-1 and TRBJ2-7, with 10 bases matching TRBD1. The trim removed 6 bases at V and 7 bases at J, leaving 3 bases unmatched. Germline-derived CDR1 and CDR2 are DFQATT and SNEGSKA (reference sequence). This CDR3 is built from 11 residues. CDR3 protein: CSAGTGVEQYF. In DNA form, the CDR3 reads TGCAGTGCCGGGACAGGGGTAGAGCAGTACTTC.

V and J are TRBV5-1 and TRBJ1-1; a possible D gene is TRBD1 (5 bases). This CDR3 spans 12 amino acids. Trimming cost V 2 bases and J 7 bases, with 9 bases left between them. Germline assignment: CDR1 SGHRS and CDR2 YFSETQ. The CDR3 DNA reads TGCGCCAGCAGCTTCGATCAGGGTGAAGCTTTCTTT. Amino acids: CASSFDQGEAFF.

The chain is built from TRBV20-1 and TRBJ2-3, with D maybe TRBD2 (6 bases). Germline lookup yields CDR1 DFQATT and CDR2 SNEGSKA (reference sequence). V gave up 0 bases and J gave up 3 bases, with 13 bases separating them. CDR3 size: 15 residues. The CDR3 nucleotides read TGCAGTGCTAGAGATTGGCGGGACCAAACAGATACGCAGTATTTT. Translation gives CSARDWRDQTDTQYF.

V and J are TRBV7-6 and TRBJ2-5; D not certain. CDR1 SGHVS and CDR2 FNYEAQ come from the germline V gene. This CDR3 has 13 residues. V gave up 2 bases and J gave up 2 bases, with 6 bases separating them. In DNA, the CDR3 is TGTGCCAGCAGCTTAAGGCAGCAAGAGACCCAGTACTTC. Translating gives CASSLRQQETQYF.

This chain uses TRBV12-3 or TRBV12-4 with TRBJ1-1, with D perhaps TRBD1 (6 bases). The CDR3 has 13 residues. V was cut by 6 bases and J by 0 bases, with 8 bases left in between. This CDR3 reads CASRQGMNTEAFF. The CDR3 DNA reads TGTGCCAGCAGACAGGGAATGAACACTGAAGCTTTCTTT.

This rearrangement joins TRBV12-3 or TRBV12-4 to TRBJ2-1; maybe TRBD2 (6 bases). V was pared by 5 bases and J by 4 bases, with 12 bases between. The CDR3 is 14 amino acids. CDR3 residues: CASSKDYLYNEQFF. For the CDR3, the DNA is TGTGCCAGCAGTAAGGACTACCTTTACAATGAGCAGTTCTTC.

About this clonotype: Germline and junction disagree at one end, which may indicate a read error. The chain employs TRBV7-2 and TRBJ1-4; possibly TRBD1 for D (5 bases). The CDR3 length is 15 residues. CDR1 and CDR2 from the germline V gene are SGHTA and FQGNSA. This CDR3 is CASSLLSGANKKLFF. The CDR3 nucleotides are TGTGCCAGCAGCTTACTGTCCGGGGCTAATAAAAAACTGTTTTTT.

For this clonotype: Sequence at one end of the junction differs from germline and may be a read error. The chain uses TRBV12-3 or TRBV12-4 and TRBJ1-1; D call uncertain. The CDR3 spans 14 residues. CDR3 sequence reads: CASSLGSRNTEAFF. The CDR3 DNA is TGTGCCAGCAGCTTAGGGTCTAGGAACACTGAAGCTTTCTTT.